These T cell receptor beta chains were read from a single sample in a study of cytomegalovirus exposure and HLA in healthy donors. Here immunoSEQ multiplex PCR was the method, and the copy in TCRdb shows in-frame clones only, minus some. The data show about 170,000 clones, roughly 81% seen once. Sequences were obtained from PBMCs. All receptors come from a man younger than 35 in good health and CMV-seropositive. Each CDR3 is given with its conserved first and last residue. The order of the fields is clone size, V gene, J gene, D gene, CDR3 DNA, CDR3 protein. D genes are given only for firm matches. Rows give clone size only sometimes, using once, few, many, or a class for an expanded clone.

NA	TRBV6-1	TRBJ2-2	NA	TGTGCCAGCAGTGAAGTAGACGGACTTAACACCGGGGAGCTGTTTTTT	CASSEVDGLNTGELFF
NA	TRBV12-1	TRBJ1-1	NA	TGTGCCAGCAGCTTTGTCGGACAGGGCTTGAACACTGAAGCTTTCTTT	CASSFVGQGLNTEAFF
NA	TRBV6-1	TRBJ2-3	TRBD2	TGTGCCAGCAGTGAGGGGGCGGGGGGTGGAATTTCAGATACGCAGTATTTT	CASSEGAGGGISDTQYF
NA	TRBV6-5	TRBJ1-2	TRBD1	TGTGCCAGCAGTTACCACCGCGACAGGGCGTTCGGCTACACCTTC	CASSYHRDRAFGYTF
NA	TRBV11-1	TRBJ2-7	TRBD1	TGTGCCAGCAGCTCATACGGGCAGGGGGATAATGAGCAGTACTTC	CASSSYGQGDNEQYF
NA	TRBV11-3	TRBJ2-5	TRBD2	TGTGCCAGCAGCTTAAGGCAGGGGACTAGCGGGGAGACCCAGTACTTC	CASSLRQGTSGETQYF
few	TRBV30	TRBJ2-7	NA	TGTGCCTGGAGTGTACGAGCCTACGAGCAGTACTTC	CAWSVRAYEQYF
NA	TRBV7-9	TRBJ2-5	TRBD2	TGTGCCAGCAGCACCCTAGAGAGCGGGGGACAAGAGACCCAGTACTTC	CASSTLESGGQETQYF
NA	TRBV12-5	TRBJ2-5	TRBD2	TGTGCTAGTGGTTTGGGGGGAGGCGGGGGATTCCAAGAGACCCAGTACTTC	CASGLGGGGGFQETQYF
NA	TRBV4-1	TRBJ2-7	TRBD2	TGCGCCAGCAGCCGCGGGAGGGACCCGTCCTACGAGCAGTACTTC	CASSRGRDPSYEQYF
NA	TRBV6-1	TRBJ2-5	TRBD2	TGTGCCAGCAGTGGGGAACTAGCGGGGGCCGCGGAAGAGACCCAGTACTTC	CASSGELAGAAEETQYF
NA	TRBV2	TRBJ1-5	NA	TGTGCCAGTAGTACAGGGTTTGGCAATCAGCCCCAGCATTTT	CASSTGFGNQPQHF
NA	TRBV7-8	TRBJ2-7	TRBD1	TGTGCCAGCAGCTTGACAGGGGGCAAGTCCTACGAGCAGTACTTC	CASSLTGGKSYEQYF
NA	TRBV6-6	TRBJ2-1	TRBD1	TGTGCCAGCAGTCCGACAGGGGGGAACTACAATGAGCAGTTCTTC	CASSPTGGNYNEQFF
few	TRBV4-3	TRBJ2-3	NA	TGCGCCAGCAGCCAAGATTGGCAAGATACGCAGTATTTT	CASSQDWQDTQYF
NA	TRBV9	TRBJ1-6	TRBD1	TGTGCCAGCAGCCCAGGAGGGGGCGGCAATTCACCCCTCCACTTT	CASSPGGGGNSPLHF
few	TRBV5-4	TRBJ2-7	TRBD1	TGTGCCAGCAGCTATGCAGGGGGCTCAGAGCAGTACTTC	CASSYAGGSEQYF
NA	TRBV19	TRBJ2-6	NA	TGTGCCAGTAGTATGGGCGGGGTTGAGGCCAACGTCCTGACTTTC	CASSMGGVEANVLTF
NA	TRBV5-1	TRBJ2-3	NA	TGCGCCAGCAGGGAGCGCCTCGCAGATACGCAGTATTTT	CASRERLADTQYF
NA	TRBV5-6	TRBJ2-2	NA	TGTGCCAGCAGCTTGGCCGTAGTGGGGGCGCGCACCGGGGAGCTGTTTTTT	CASSLAVVGARTGELFF
NA	TRBV6-5	TRBJ1-5	NA	TGTGCCAGCAGTTACTCTCCGGCACGAGGTCAGCCCCAGCATTTT	CASSYSPARGQPQHF
NA	TRBV9	TRBJ2-1	TRBD2	TGTGCCAGCAGCGGATTAACTAGCGGGGGACTCAACTACAATGAGCAGTTCTTC	CASSGLTSGGLNYNEQFF
NA	TRBV4-1	TRBJ1-6	TRBD1	TGCGCCAGCAGCCAAGTAGGACAGGGTTTTAATTCACCCCTCCACTTT	CASSQVGQGFNSPLHF
NA	TRBV6-5	TRBJ2-7	NA	TGTGCCAGCAGTTACTCGCCGGGTTACGACGAGCAGTACTTC	CASSYSPGYDEQYF
NA	TRBV6-5	TRBJ1-2	TRBD1	TGTGCCAGCAGGGGGACAGGGGTCATCTTCTATGGCTACACCTTC	CASRGTGVIFYGYTF
NA	TRBV4-1	TRBJ1-5	NA	TGCGCCAGCAGCCAAGACCCGGCGGTTGCCACTCAGCCCCAGCATTTT	CASSQDPAVATQPQHF
NA	TRBV15	TRBJ2-2	TRBD2	TGTGCCACCAGCAATTTAGCGGGGGCCCTTGGAGGGGAGCTGTTTTTT	CATSNLAGALGGELFF
NA	TRBV4-2	TRBJ2-1	NA	TGTGCCAGCAGCACTAGACTCCAGAATGAGCAGTTCTTC	CASSTRLQNEQFF
NA	TRBV6-1	TRBJ1-1	NA	TGTGCCAGCAGTGACCTAGAAGCTTTCTTT	CASSDLEAFF